The 25 T cell receptor beta chains below were found in one sample sequenced in a study of blood T cell repertoires in COVID-19. Some clones are missing from TCRdb's copy, which holds only in-frame ones; the method was immunoSEQ multiplex PCR. The sample has about 170,000 clones, 65% to 85% seen once. The sequenced material came from peripheral blood. The receptor source for this set is a woman in her 70s who had recovered from COVID-19.

As to this clone: One end of the junction does not line up with germline, which may come from a read error. The chain links TRBV7-7 to TRBJ2-5; D ambiguous. The CDR3 has 14 residues. Germline assignment: CDR1 SSHAT and CDR2 FNYEAQ (reference sequence). CDR3 bases: TGTGCTAGCAGTCCCGGGTACACGCAAGAGACCCAGTACTTC. Its protein is CASSPGYTQETQYF.

J is TRBJ2-7 and V is TRBV28; D is ambiguous. The V gene's germline CDR1 is MDHEN and CDR2 SYDVKM. Trimming removed 7 bases at V and 4 bases at J, with 17 bases between. This CDR3 spans 14 amino acids. CDR3 coding DNA: TGTGCCAGCAACGAAGCTAAGACTCCTTACGAGCAGTACTTC. As protein: CASNEAKTPYEQYF.

The chain joins TRBV5-1 to TRBJ1-5; TRBD1 aligns across 10 bases. With V trimmed by 4 bases and J by 0 bases, 4 bases remained unmatched. The CDR3 runs 16 residues. Germline V gene sequence: CDR1 SGHRS, CDR2 YFSETQ. The CDR3 DNA follows: TGCGCCAGCAGCCCGGGGACAGGGGCTAGCAATCAGCCCCAGCATTTT. Its translation: CASSPGTGASNQPQHF.

The J gene is TRBJ1-1, the V gene TRBV4-3, with D unresolved. The germline V gene has CDR1 LGHNA and CDR2 YSLEER. The CDR3 has 14 amino acids. Deletions cut 1 base from V and 3 bases from J, with 9 bases between. Here the CDR3 reads CASSQGRRHTEAFF. The CDR3 nucleotides read TGCGCCAGCAGCCAAGGGCGGAGACACACTGAAGCTTTCTTT.

This clone appeared once. V gene TRBV18 combines with J gene TRBJ2-2, with no clear D. With 5 bases removed from V and 1 base from J, the gap between germline ends came to 5 bases. Germline lookup yields CDR1 KGHSH and CDR2 LQKENI. The CDR3 has 13 amino acids. CDR3 DNA sequence: TGTGCCAGCTCAGGCCAGAACACCGGGGAGCTGTTTTTT. It is translated as CASSGQNTGELFF. The full variable domain, rest sourced from reference TRBV18 and TRBJ2-2, is NAGVMQNPRHLVRRRGQEARLRCSPMKGHSHVYWYRQLPEEGLKFMVYLQKENIIDESGMPKERFSAEFPKEGPSILRIQQVVRGDSAAYFCASSGQNTGELFFGEGSRLTVL.

The chain combines TRBV30 with TRBJ2-7; D unresolved. CDR1 and CDR2 from the germline V gene are GTSNPN and SVGIG (reference sequence). The V end lost 0 bases, the J end lost 9 bases, and 18 bases lay between the germline ends. This CDR3 is 14 amino acids long. The CDR3 DNA sequence: TGTGCCTGGAGTGTAGGCGAGACACCGGTAGGGCAGTACTTC. Its protein product is CAWSVGETPVGQYF.

This clone was seen just once. The chain couples TRBV5-4 to TRBJ1-2, with D perhaps TRBD1 (6 bases). Trimming stripped 4 bases from V and 5 bases from J, with 18 bases between. The germline gives CDR1 SGHNT, CDR2 YYREEE (reference sequence). The CDR3 is 15 residues long. CDR3 protein: CASSPPPGGGYGYTF. The DNA for the CDR3 is TGTGCCAGCAGCCCCCCGCCTGGGGGCGGGTATGGCTACACCTTC.

The J gene is TRBJ1-2, the V gene TRBV6-5, with D possibly being TRBD1 (5 bases). CDR1 and CDR2 from the germline V gene are MNHEY and SVGAGI. Trimming removed 7 bases from V and 4 bases from J, with 13 bases in between. The CDR3 is 13 residues long. The CDR3, as DNA: TGTGCCAGCACTGCCACACAGGTCTATGGCTACACCTTC. Its protein product is CASTATQVYGYTF.

The gene calls are TRBV29-1 and TRBJ2-3; TRBD2 might be the D (6 bases). The V end was cut by 1 base, the J end by 5 bases, with 10 bases between. CDR1 is SQVTM and CDR2 is ANQGSEA in the germline V gene. The length of the CDR3 is 13 residues. The CDR3 loop is CSVEAGGGDTQYF. The CDR3 DNA reads TGCAGCGTTGAAGCCGGGGGAGGAGATACGCAGTATTTT.

The rearrangement joins TRBV11-3 to TRBJ2-2; 10 bases align to TRBD2. CDR1 and CDR2 from the germline V gene are SGHNT and YENEEA. This CDR3 spans 17 amino acids. V dropped 2 bases and J dropped 7; count of bases not matched to a gene: 10. The chain's CDR3 is CASSLTRTSGVGGELFF. CDR3 DNA: TGTGCCAGCAGCTTAACCCGAACTAGCGGGGTTGGCGGGGAGCTGTTTTTT.

This chain joins TRBV9 and TRBJ2-3, with 7 nucleotides matching TRBD2. The germline gives CDR1 SGDLS, CDR2 YYNGEE. V was pared by 0 bases and J by 0 bases, with 7 bases of the junction left unmatched. CDR3 size: 17 residues. The CDR3 loop is CASSVGWGGGSTDTQYF. The CDR3 DNA follows: TGTGCCAGCAGCGTAGGGTGGGGCGGGGGAAGCACAGATACGCAGTATTTT.

This clone was seen a single time. At one end, the junction sequence differs from germline, possibly due to a read error. The chain has TRBV18 and TRBJ1-5; perhaps TRBD1 as D (5 bases). CDR3 size: 13 residues. CDR1 and CDR2 (germline): KGHSH, LQKENI. The CDR3 here is CVSSPRRDQPQHF. CDR3 DNA sequence: TGTGTCAGCTCACCACGGAGGGACCAGCCCCAGCATTTT.

This clone has a handful of counts. The chain carries TRBV7-8 and TRBJ1-1; D is unclear. Between the trimmed V and J ends, which lost 1 base and 5 bases, there was a span of 14 bases. The CDR3 runs to 15 residues. Germline V lookup: CDR1 SGHVS, CDR2 FQNEAQ. CDR3 sequence: CASSLVSGFGTEAFF. As DNA, the CDR3 is TGTGCCAGCAGCTTAGTAAGTGGCTTCGGGACTGAAGCTTTCTTT.

This clone was seen only a few times. V gene TRBV7-3 combines with J gene TRBJ1-2, with D uncertain. CDR1 and CDR2 from the germline V gene are SGHTA and FQGTGA. CDR3 length: 14 amino acids. Trimming stripped 4 bases from V and 8 bases from J, with 17 bases between. CDR3 nucleotide sequence: TGTGCCAGCAGCTCAAGCCCCGGGGTGGGGGGCTACACCTTC. Translation: CASSSSPGVGGYTF.

The chain has TRBV6-5 and TRBJ2-1; possible D gene TRBD2, 6 bases. CDR3 length: 15 residues. V shed 2 bases and J shed 8 bases, with 16 bases lying between them. Germline V gene sequence: CDR1 MNHEY, CDR2 SVGAGI. DNA of the CDR3: TGTGCCAGCAGTTACACCCTAGCGCCCGGGGATGAGCAGTTCTTC. Its translation: CASSYTLAPGDEQFF.

The rearrangement joins TRBV3-1 (or the pseudogene TRBV3-2) to TRBJ1-6, with D possibly TRBD1 on 5 matching bases. CDR3 length: 14 amino acids. From germline, CDR1 is LGHDT and CDR2 YNNKEL (reference sequence). Trimming stripped 5 bases from V and 3 bases from J, with 8 bases between. The CDR3 DNA reads as TGTGCCAGCAGCACAGGCCTCTATAATTCACCCCTCCACTTT. Its protein product is CASSTGLYNSPLHF.

This chain links TRBV7-8 with TRBJ1-1, with D possibly matching TRBD1 (5 bases). The CDR3 loop spans 15 amino acids. V lost 4 bases and J 0 bases, leaving 12 bases between the germline ends. Germline V gene sequence: CDR1 SGHVS, CDR2 FQNEAQ. CDR3 in amino acids: CASSYGGVMNTEAFF. The CDR3 DNA is TGTGCCAGCAGCTACGGGGGGGTTATGAACACTGAAGCTTTCTTT.

Here the CDR3 DNA reads TGTGCCAGCGGACCCTGGGGGGGACCCACAGATACGCAGTATTTT. Its translation: CASGPWGGPTDTQYF. The genes are TRBV7-2 and TRBJ2-3; 7 bases match TRBD2. The CDR3 has 15 residues. Per the germline V gene, CDR1 is SGHTA and CDR2 is FQGNSA. V dropped 8 bases and J dropped 2; count of bases not matched to a gene: 10.

Only a few counts were recorded for this clone. CDR3 residues: CASSPVGGPNQPQHF. For the CDR3, the DNA is TGTGCCAGCAGCCCCGTCGGGGGACCCAATCAGCCCCAGCATTTT. This chain connects TRBV5-8 to TRBJ1-5, with D possibly being TRBD1 (5 bases). The CDR3 spans 15 residues. Germline V gene data show CDR1 as SGHTS and CDR2 as YDEGEE. V was pared by 4 bases and J by 3 bases, with 14 bases between.

The rearrangement uses TRBV5-4 and TRBJ2-3; the match to TRBD1 covers 12 bases. J lost 7 bases, V lost 4 bases, and 4 bases had no gene match. The CDR3 is 14 amino acids. The germline gives CDR1 SGHNT, CDR2 YYREEE (reference sequence). This CDR3 is CASSGRDRGHTQYF. The CDR3 bases are TGTGCCAGCAGCGGCCGGGACAGGGGGCATACGCAGTATTTT. The full variable domain, rest sourced from reference TRBV5-4 and TRBJ2-3, is ETGVTQSPTHLIKTRGQQVTLRCSSQSGHNTVSWYQQALGQGPQFIFQYYREEENGRGNFPPRFSGLQFPNYSSELNVNALELDDSALYLCASSGRDRGHTQYFGPGTRLTVL.

This clone appeared many times. The rearrangement uses TRBV9 and TRBJ1-1; 10 nucleotides align to TRBD1. V was pared by 4 bases and J by 6 bases, with 6 bases of the junction left unmatched. The length of the CDR3 is 14 residues. Germline lookup yields CDR1 SGDLS and CDR2 YYNGEE. This chain's CDR3 is CASSRSGTGAEAFF. The DNA for the CDR3 is TGTGCCAGCAGCCGATCCGGGACAGGGGCTGAAGCTTTCTTT.

CDR3 DNA: TGCGCCAGCAGGGCTAACACCGGGGAGCTGTTTTTT. Amino acid sequence: CASRANTGELFF. The chain uses TRBV10-2 and TRBJ2-2; D call uncertain. Trimming stripped 6 bases from V and 2 bases from J, with 4 bases between. Germline loops: CDR1 WSHSY, CDR2 SAAADI. The CDR3 extends over 12 amino acids.

The V and J genes are TRBV10-2 and TRBJ1-1; no reliable D call. The CDR3 is 11 amino acids. The V end was cut by 2 bases, the J end by 7 bases, with 5 bases between. CDR1 is WSHSY and CDR2 is SAAADI in the germline V gene. CDR3 amino acids: CASSEGGEAFF. The CDR3, as DNA: TGCGCCAGCAGTGAGGGCGGTGAAGCTTTCTTT.

The chain recombines TRBV7-9 with TRBJ2-5, with 7 bases aligning to TRBD1. V lost 1 base and J lost 3; bases outside the gene matches: 5. CDR1 is SEHNR, CDR2 FQNEAQ, per germline (reference sequence). The CDR3 is made up of 15 amino acids. This CDR3 reads CASSLGAGGKETQYF. In DNA, the CDR3 is TGTGCCAGCAGCTTAGGTGCAGGGGGAAAAGAGACCCAGTACTTC.

V is TRBV2 and J is TRBJ2-2, with 7 positions matching TRBD2. CDR1 SNHLY and CDR2 FYNNEI come from the germline V gene. The junction had 6 bases not matched to a gene; V was cut back by 5 bases and J by 3 bases. This CDR3 region has 15 residues. The CDR3 protein is CASSPSGVDTGELFF. In DNA, the CDR3 is TGTGCCAGCAGTCCGAGCGGGGTTGACACCGGGGAGCTGTTTTTT.